This TCR beta chain was retrieved from a study of T cell responses to AZD1222 COVID-19 vaccine. Study-wide points: Most donors were white British, females outnumbered males, and clonal diversity was possibly underestimated. The study found vaccine-associated CD4 TCRs spanning spike, dominant at 160-218 and 743-854. Reports say nearly half of spike-specific TCRs go after unmutated variant regions.

V gave up 2 bases and J gave up 3 bases, with 8 bases separating them. Germline V gene lookup returns CDR1 MNHEY and CDR2 SMNVEV (reference sequence). CDR3 length: 13 amino acids. This table comes from immunoSEQ multiplex PCR, and its TCRdb copy is limited to in-frame clones, with some not included. The table has about 85,000 clones, about 86% seen once. With respect to this clone: The antigen is not known.

The receptor comes from an adult in good health. The chain combines TRBV27 with TRBJ2-7; unclear D gene. The sequencing here drew on peripheral blood, taken on day 0 of AZD1222 vaccination. The CDR3 nucleotides read TGTGCCAGCAGTTTACAGGAAAACTACGAGCAGTACTTC. Encoded protein: CASSLQENYEQYF.